This T cell receptor (beta chain) was obtained from a study of T cells after yellow fever vaccination. The CDR3 extends over 12 amino acids. Germline CDR1 reads ENHRY; CDR2 reads SYGVKD. Using its own MiXCR run on the 5' RACE reads, TCRdb lists one record per CDR3 protein. Here the sample spans roughly 250,000 distinct CDR3 sequences, over 10% being singletons. Points from the study as a whole: Contamination by abundant bulk-population clonotypes could be present in FACS-sorted repertoires.

Turning to this clonotype: Its antigen remains unidentified. This could be a read error, since a much larger clone is one nucleotide away.

The genes are TRBV10-3 and TRBJ2-5, with D possibly TRBD2 on 6 matching bases. Specimen: CD4+ T cells sorted from PBMCs, collected 45 days after the yellow fever booster vaccination. The clonotype originates from a man aged 25-45 years who received the YFV17D yellow fever vaccine. CDR3 sequence (DNA): TGTGACATCGGGAGCGATAAAGAGACCCAGTACTTC. Translation: CDIGSDKETQYF.